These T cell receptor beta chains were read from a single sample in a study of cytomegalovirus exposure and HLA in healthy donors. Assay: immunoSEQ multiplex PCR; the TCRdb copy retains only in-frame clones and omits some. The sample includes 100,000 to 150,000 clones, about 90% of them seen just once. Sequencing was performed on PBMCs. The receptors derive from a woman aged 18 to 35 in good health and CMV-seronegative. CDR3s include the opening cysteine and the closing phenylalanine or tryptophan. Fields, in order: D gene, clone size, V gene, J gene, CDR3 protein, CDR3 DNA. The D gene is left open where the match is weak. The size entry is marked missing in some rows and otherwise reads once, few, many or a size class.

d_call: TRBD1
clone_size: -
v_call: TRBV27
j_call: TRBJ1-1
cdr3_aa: CASSFWTGGMNTEAFF
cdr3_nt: TGTGCCAGCAGTTTTTGGACAGGGGGTATGAACACTGAAGCTTTCTTT

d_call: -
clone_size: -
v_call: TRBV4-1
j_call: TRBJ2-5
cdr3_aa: CASSQVGVQETQYF
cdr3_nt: TGCGCCAGCAGCCAAGTCGGGGTCCAAGAGACCCAGTACTTC

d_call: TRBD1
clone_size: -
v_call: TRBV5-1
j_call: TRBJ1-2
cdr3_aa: CASSDHRGVDGYTF
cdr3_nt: TGCGCCAGCAGCGACCACAGGGGGGTCGATGGCTACACCTTC

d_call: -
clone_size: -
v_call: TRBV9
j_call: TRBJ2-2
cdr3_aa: CASSETTRNTGELFF
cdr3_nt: TGTGCCAGCAGCGAGACAACTAGGAACACCGGGGAGCTGTTTTTT

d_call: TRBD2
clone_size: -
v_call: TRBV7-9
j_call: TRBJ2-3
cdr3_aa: CASSSSLAGKGDTQYF
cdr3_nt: TGTGCCAGCAGCTCCTCCCTAGCGGGGAAAGGTGATACGCAGTATTTT

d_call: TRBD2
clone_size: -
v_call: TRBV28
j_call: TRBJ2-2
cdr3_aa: CASSHSGEKTGELFF
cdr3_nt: TGTGCCAGCAGCCATAGCGGGGAGAAGACCGGGGAGCTGTTTTTT

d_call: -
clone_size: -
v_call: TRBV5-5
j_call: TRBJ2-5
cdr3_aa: CASSSPQGRGETQYF
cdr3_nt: TGTGCCAGCAGCTCCCCCCAGGGGAGAGGAGAGACCCAGTACTTC

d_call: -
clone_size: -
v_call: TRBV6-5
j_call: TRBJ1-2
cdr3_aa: CASSYGQNKGYTF
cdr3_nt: TGTGCCAGCAGTTACGGGCAGAATAAGGGCTACACCTTC

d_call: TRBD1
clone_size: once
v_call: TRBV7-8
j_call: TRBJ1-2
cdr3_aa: CASSPSGRGRVGGYTF
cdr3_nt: TGTGCCAGCAGCCCTAGTGGCAGGGGGCGGGTAGGAGGCTACACCTTC

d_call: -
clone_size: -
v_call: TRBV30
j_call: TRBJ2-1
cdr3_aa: CAWSVRSWEAQIGEQFF
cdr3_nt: TGTGCCTGGAGTGTACGGAGCTGGGAGGCTCAAATTGGTGAGCAGTTCTTC

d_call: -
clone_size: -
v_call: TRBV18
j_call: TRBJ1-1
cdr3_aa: CASSPFSGAGTEAFF
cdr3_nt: TGTGCCAGCTCACCATTTTCAGGGGCTGGCACTGAAGCTTTCTTT

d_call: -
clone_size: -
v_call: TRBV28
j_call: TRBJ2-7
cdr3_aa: CASTSDSYEQYF
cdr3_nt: TGTGCCAGCACGTCGGACAGTTACGAGCAGTACTTC

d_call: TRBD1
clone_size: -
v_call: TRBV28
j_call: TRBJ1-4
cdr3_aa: CASSFWGTGAEKLFF
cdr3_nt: TGTGCCAGCAGTTTCTGGGGAACAGGGGCGGAAAAACTGTTTTTT

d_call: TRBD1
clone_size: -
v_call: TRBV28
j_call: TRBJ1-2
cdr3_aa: CASSLVWTGARNYAF
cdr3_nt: TGTGCCAGCAGTTTGGTCTGGACAGGGGCCCGGAATTACGCCTTC

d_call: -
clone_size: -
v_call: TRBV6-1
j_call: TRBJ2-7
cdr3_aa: CASNRHSYEQYF
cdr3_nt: TGTGCCAGCAATAGACACTCCTACGAGCAGTACTTC

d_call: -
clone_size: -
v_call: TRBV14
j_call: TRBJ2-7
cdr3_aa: CASSHVTYEQYF
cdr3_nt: TGTGCCAGCAGCCACGTTACCTACGAGCAGTACTTC

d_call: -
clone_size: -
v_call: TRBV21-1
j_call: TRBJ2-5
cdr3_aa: CASSTRLGEYQETQYF
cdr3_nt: TGTGCCAGCAGCACGCGACTAGGGGAGTACCAAGAGACCCAGTACTTC

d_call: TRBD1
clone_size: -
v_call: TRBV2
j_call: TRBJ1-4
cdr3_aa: CASSEGTANEKLFF
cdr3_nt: TGTGCCAGCAGTGAGGGGACAGCTAATGAAAAACTGTTTTTT

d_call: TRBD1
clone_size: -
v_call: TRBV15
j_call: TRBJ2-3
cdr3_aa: CATSRPGQGAMGRSDTQYF
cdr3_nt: TGTGCCACCAGCAGACCGGGACAGGGGGCGATGGGTCGCTCAGATACGCAGTATTTT

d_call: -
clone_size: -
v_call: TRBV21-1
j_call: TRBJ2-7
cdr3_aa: CASSRCYRGYEQYF
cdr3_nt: TGTGCCAGCAGCCGCTGCTACAGGGGCTACGAGCAGTACTTC

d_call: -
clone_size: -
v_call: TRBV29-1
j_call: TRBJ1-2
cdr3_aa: CSVAGGPTSGYTF
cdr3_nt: TGCAGCGTTGCCGGGGGACCTACCTCTGGCTACACCTTC

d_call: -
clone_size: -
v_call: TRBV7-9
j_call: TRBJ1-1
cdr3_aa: CASSLLSSAGTEAFF
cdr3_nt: TGTGCCAGCAGCTTACTCAGCTCGGCGGGGACTGAAGCTTTCTTT

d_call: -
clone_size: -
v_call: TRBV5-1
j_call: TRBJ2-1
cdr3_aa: CASSLWTANNEQFF
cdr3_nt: TGCGCCAGCAGCTTGTGGACAGCTAACAATGAGCAGTTCTTC

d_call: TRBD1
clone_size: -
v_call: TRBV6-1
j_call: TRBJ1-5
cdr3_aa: CASSVQGAGQPQHF
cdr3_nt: TGTGCCAGCAGTGTACAGGGGGCGGGTCAGCCCCAGCATTTT

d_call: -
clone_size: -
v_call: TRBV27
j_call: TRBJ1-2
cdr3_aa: CASRKQGGDYGYTF
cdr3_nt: TGTGCCAGCAGAAAGCAGGGAGGGGACTATGGCTACACCTTC

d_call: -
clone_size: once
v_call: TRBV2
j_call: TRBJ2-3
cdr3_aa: CAVTPSNTQYF
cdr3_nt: TGTGCCGTCACACCCTCGAATACGCAGTATTTT

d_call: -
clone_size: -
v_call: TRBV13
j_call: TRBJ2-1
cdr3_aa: CASSSAGGYNEQFF
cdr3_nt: TGTGCCAGCAGCTCCGCAGGGGGGTACAATGAGCAGTTCTTC

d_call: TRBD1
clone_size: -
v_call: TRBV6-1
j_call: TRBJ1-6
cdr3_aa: CASSERGTVDSPLHF
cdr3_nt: TGTGCCAGCAGTGAACGCGGGACAGTAGATTCACCCCTCCACTTT

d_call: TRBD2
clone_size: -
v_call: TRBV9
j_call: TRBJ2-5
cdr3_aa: CASSVGNGGASETQYF
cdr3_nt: TGTGCCAGCAGCGTAGGGAACGGGGGGGCCTCAGAGACCCAGTACTTC

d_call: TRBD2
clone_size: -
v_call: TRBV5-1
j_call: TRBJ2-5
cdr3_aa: CASSGLDLEGTQYF
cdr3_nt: TGCGCCAGCAGCGGACTAGACTTGGAGGGGACCCAGTACTTC

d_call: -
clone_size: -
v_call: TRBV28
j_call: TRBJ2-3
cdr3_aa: CASVGGVDTQYF
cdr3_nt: TGTGCCAGCGTCGGGGGTGTAGATACGCAGTATTTT

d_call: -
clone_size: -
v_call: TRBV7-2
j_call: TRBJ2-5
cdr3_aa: CASSLWPLPQETQYF
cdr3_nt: TGTGCCAGCAGCTTATGGCCGTTGCCCCAGGAGACCCAGTACTTC

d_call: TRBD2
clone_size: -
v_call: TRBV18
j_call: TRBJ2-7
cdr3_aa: CASSPLREGIYEQYF
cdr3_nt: TGTGCCAGCTCACCACTGCGGGAGGGAATTTACGAGCAGTACTTC

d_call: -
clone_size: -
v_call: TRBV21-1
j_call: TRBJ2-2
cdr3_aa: CAHGGKDTGELFF
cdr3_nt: TGTGCCCACGGGGGGAAAGACACCGGGGAGCTGTTTTTT

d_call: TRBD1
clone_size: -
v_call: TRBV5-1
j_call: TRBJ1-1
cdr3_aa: CASSSAGGLTEAFF
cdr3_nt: TGCGCCAGCAGCTCAGCAGGGGGCTTGACTGAAGCTTTCTTT

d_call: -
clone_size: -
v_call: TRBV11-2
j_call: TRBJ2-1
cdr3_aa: CASRFDNEQFF
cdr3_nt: TGTGCCAGCAGGTTCGACAATGAGCAGTTCTTC

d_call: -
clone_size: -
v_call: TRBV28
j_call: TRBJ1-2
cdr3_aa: CASGGSYGYTF
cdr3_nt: TGTGCCAGCGGAGGGAGTTATGGCTACACCTTC

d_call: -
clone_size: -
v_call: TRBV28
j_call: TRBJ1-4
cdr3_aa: CASSHPRLATNEKLFF
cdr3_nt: TGTGCCAGCAGCCACCCGAGGCTTGCAACTAATGAAAAGCTGTTTTTT

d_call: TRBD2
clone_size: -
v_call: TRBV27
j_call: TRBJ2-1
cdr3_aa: CASRPVGAAGDPYNEQFF
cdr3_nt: TGTGCCAGCCGACCAGTTGGGGCTGCGGGAGACCCCTACAATGAGCAGTTCTTC

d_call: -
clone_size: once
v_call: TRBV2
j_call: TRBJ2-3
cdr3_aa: CASGESLGGVGTDTQYF
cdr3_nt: TGTGCCAGCGGGGAGAGTTTGGGCGGGGTGGGCACAGATACGCAGTATTTT

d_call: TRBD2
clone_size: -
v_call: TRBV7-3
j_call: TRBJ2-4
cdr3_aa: CASSPTPGLAGGLAKNIQYF
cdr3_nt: TGTGCCAGCAGCCCCACACCGGGACTAGCGGGGGGGTTAGCCAAAAACATTCAGTACTTC

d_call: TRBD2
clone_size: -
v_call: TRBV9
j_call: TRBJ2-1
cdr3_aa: CASSVGLAGADEQFF
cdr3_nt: TGTGCCAGCAGCGTAGGGCTAGCGGGAGCTGATGAGCAGTTCTTC

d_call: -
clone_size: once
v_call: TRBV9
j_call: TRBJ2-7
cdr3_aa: CASSRDFASYEQYF
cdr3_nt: TGTGCCAGCAGCCGGGACTTCGCCTCCTACGAGCAGTACTTC

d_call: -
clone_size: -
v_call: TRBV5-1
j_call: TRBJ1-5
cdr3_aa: CASSLSDRMDSNQPQHF
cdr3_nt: TGCGCCAGCAGCTTGTCAGACAGGATGGATAGCAATCAGCCCCAGCATTTT

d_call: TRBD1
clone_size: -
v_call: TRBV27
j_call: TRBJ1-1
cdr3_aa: CASSFNTHPGTGRVVEAFF
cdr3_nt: TGTGCCAGCAGTTTCAACACACATCCCGGGACAGGTAGGGTTGTTGAAGCTTTCTTT